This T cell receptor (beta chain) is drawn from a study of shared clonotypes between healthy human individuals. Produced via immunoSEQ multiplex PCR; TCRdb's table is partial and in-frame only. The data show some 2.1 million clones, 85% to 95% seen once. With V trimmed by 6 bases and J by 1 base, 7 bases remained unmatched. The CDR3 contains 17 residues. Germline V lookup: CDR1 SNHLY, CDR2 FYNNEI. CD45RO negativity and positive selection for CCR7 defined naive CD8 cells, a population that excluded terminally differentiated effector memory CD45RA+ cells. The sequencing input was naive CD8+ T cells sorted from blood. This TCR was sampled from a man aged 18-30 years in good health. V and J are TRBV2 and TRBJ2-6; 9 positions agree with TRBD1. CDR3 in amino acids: CASRRGQGVSGANVLTF. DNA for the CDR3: TGTGCCAGCAGGAGGGGACAGGGCGTTTCTGGGGCCAACGTCCTGACTTTC.